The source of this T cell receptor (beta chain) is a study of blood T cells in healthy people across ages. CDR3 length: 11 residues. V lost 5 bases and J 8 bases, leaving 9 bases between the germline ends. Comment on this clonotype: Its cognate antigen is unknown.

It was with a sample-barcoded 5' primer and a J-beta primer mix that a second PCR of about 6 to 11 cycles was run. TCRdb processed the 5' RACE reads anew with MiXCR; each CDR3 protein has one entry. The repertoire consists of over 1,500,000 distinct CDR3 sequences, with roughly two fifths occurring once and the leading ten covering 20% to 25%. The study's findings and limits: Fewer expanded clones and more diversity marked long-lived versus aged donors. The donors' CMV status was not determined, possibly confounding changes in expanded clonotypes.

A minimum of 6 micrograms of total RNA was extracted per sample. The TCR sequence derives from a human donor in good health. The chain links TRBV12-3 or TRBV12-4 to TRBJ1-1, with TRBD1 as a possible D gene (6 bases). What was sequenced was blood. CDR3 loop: CASSTGLEAFF. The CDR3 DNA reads TGTGCCAGCAGTACAGGGTTGGAAGCTTTCTTT.